The 19 T cell receptor beta chains below all came from one sample that was sequenced in a study of cytomegalovirus exposure and HLA in healthy donors. Sequencing was performed with immunoSEQ multiplex PCR; in TCRdb, only in-frame clones are kept and a portion is missing. The table lists fewer than 400,000 clones, around 86% of them singletons, with about 0.8% in the top ten. Material for sequencing was PBMCs. These receptors all stem from a woman under 30 in good health and CMV-seronegative.

The V and J genes are TRBV2 and TRBJ2-1; D remains ambiguous. The CDR3 is made up of 11 amino acids. Trimming removed 6 bases from V and 4 bases from J, with 4 bases in between. In germline, CDR1 is SNHLY, CDR2 FYNNEI. The CDR3 bases are TGTGCCAGCAGGGCATACAATGAGCAGTTCTTC. Its translation: CASRAYNEQFF.

In regard to this clone: Mismatch with germline at one junction end may stem from a read error. The chain has TRBV18 and TRBJ2-2, with TRBD1 matching over 7 bases. This CDR3 region has 15 residues. In germline, CDR1 is KGHSH, CDR2 LQKENI. The CDR3 loop is CASSPQGAKTGELFF. In DNA, the CDR3 is TGTGCCAGCTCACCACAGGGGGCGAAAACCGGGGAGCTGTTTTTT.

This chain connects TRBV4-1 to TRBJ1-1; possibly TRBD1 for D (5 bases). Deletions cut 5 bases from V and 2 bases from J, with 18 bases between. Germline CDR1 and CDR2: MGHRA and YSYEKL. The length of the CDR3 is 16 residues. The CDR3 protein is CASSSNAWGGNTEAFF. The CDR3 DNA follows: TGCGCCAGCAGCTCAAACGCGTGGGGCGGTAACACTGAAGCTTTCTTT.

This clone was found a few times. V and J are TRBV10-2 and TRBJ2-7; possible D gene TRBD1, 6 bases. Trimming took off 9 bases at V and 0 bases at J, with 18 bases between the two ends. CDR1 is WSHSY and CDR2 is SAAADI in the germline V gene. The CDR3 runs 15 residues. This chain's CDR3 is CASTNRDTSSYEQYF. The CDR3 DNA is TGCGCCAGTACCAACCGGGACACCTCCTCCTACGAGCAGTACTTC.

This chain uses TRBV5-1 with TRBJ2-2; 11 bases match TRBD2. The CDR3 contains 20 residues. From germline, CDR1 is SGHRS and CDR2 YFSETQ. V dropped 1 base and J dropped 1; count of bases not matched to a gene: 12. In nucleotides, the CDR3 is TGCGCCAGCAGCTTGAGACTAGCGGGGACATCGACGATGAACACCGGGGAGCTGTTTTTT. Its protein is CASSLRLAGTSTMNTGELFF.

The chain recombines TRBV4-1 with TRBJ2-3, with 8 bases lining up with TRBD2. J lost 5 bases, V lost 2 bases, and 12 bases had no gene match. Germline V gives CDR1 MGHRA, CDR2 YSYEKL. The CDR3 loop spans 17 amino acids. CDR3 coding DNA: TGCGCCAGCAGCCAACAACTAGCGGACATGATGGGAGATACGCAGTATTTT. Translated, it gives CASSQQLADMMGDTQYF.

The chain carries TRBV29-1 and TRBJ2-2; 10 positions agree with TRBD1. V was clipped by 7 bases and J by 7 bases; unmatched bases: 12. Germline CDR1 is SQVTM and CDR2 is ANQGSEA. The CDR3 consists of 15 residues. The CDR3, as DNA: TGCAGCGCCTCCTCTGGGACAGGGGTTATCGGGGAGCTGTTTTTT. It specifies CSASSGTGVIGELFF.

This rearrangement joins TRBV20-1 to TRBJ2-7, with D hard to call. The CDR3 runs 10 residues. The V end lost 7 bases, the J end lost 2 bases, and 6 bases lay between the germline ends. Germline V lookup: CDR1 DFQATT, CDR2 SNEGSKA (reference sequence). CDR3 coding DNA: TGCAGTGGGGCAACCTACGAGCAGTACTTC. Its protein product is CSGATYEQYF.

The chain employs TRBV18 and TRBJ1-3; 7 nucleotides match TRBD1. J gave up 4 bases and V 0 bases, and 6 bases lay outside the gene matches. The CDR3 has 16 amino acids. Germline V gene sequence: CDR1 KGHSH, CDR2 LQKENI. The CDR3 nucleotides are TGTGCCAGCTCACCACCGATCCGGGACAGCGGAAACACCATATATTTT. Encoded protein: CASSPPIRDSGNTIYF.

The chain carries TRBV7-9 and TRBJ2-1, with 8 nucleotides matching TRBD1. CDR1 is SEHNR, CDR2 FQNEAQ, per germline (reference sequence). There are 18 residues in the CDR3. The ends lost 5 bases at V and 9 bases at J; junction bases unmatched: 21. The CDR3 loop reads CASSPLMWTGLGGAEQFF. The DNA of the CDR3 is TGTGCCAGCAGCCCTCTCATGTGGACAGGGCTGGGGGGTGCTGAGCAGTTCTTC.

V gene TRBV9 combines with J gene TRBJ2-5; 9 positions agree with TRBD2. There are 15 residues in the CDR3. Germline V CDR1 and CDR2: SGDLS, YYNGEE. V lost 0 bases, J lost 3 bases, and 3 bases stayed unmatched. CDR3 nucleotides: TGTGCCAGCAGCGTAGCGGCGGGAGGGGAAGAGACCCAGTACTTC. Translation gives CASSVAAGGEETQYF.

This sequence joins TRBV2 and TRBJ2-6; TRBD1 is a possible D gene (6 bases). This CDR3 comprises 18 residues. CDR1 and CDR2 from the germline V gene are SNHLY and FYNNEI. The germline V and J ends were trimmed by 7 bases and 0 bases, with 19 bases remaining between them. CDR3 DNA sequence: TGTGCCAGCATGGGGCCCTGGGGGCGGCGCTCTGGGGCCAACGTCCTGACTTTC. Translation gives CASMGPWGRRSGANVLTF.

The genes are TRBV5-1 and TRBJ2-1; 10 bases fit TRBD2. The CDR3 is 15 residues long. The J segment lost 2 bases and the V segment lost 4 bases, leaving 3 bases of the junction unmatched. The germline gives CDR1 SGHRS, CDR2 YFSETQ. This chain's CDR3 is CASSLGLATYNEQFF. The CDR3 DNA reads TGCGCCAGCAGCCTGGGACTAGCGACCTACAATGAGCAGTTCTTC.

The chain couples TRBV19 to TRBJ1-2, with TRBD1 matching 9 bases. The CDR3 totals 17 residues. V lost 9 bases, J lost 2 bases, and 16 bases stayed unmatched. CDR1 and CDR2 (germline): LNHDA, SQIVND (reference sequence). CDR3 region: CASAPGQGLWWNYGYTF. CDR3 in DNA: TGTGCCAGCGCGCCGGGACAGGGCTTATGGTGGAACTATGGCTACACCTTC.

Concerning this clone itself: Compared with germline, one end of the junction differs, possibly owing to a read error. CDR3 region: CAWSDMKGARGNQPQHF. CDR3 nucleotides: TGTGCCTGGAGTGATATGAAGGGGGCGAGGGGCAACCAGCCCCAGCATTTT. V usage is TRBV30 and J usage is TRBJ1-5, with TRBD1 matching 7 bases. The germline V gene has CDR1 GTSNPN and CDR2 SVGIG (reference sequence). The CDR3 is 17 residues long.

This chain links TRBV2 with TRBJ1-2, with a possible D match to TRBD1 (6 bases). Germline CDR1 SNHLY, CDR2 FYNNEI. This CDR3 has 14 residues. Trimming removed 11 bases from V and 2 bases from J, with 18 bases in between. CDR3 protein: CAGGAGEPNYGYTF. CDR3 nucleotides: TGTGCCGGGGGCGCGGGGGAGCCGAACTATGGCTACACCTTC.

The J gene is TRBJ1-1, the V gene TRBV4-1; 8 bases are shared with TRBD1. CDR3 length equals 15 residues. J lost 3 bases, V lost 2 bases, and 5 bases had no gene match. The V gene's germline CDR1 is MGHRA and CDR2 YSYEKL. The CDR3 sequence is CASSQFMDRDTEAFF. CDR3 coding DNA: TGCGCCAGCAGCCAATTCATGGACAGGGACACTGAAGCTTTCTTT.

The genes are TRBV7-8 and TRBJ2-3; 13 nucleotides align to TRBD2. This CDR3 has 16 amino acids. After removal of 5 bases from V and 2 bases from J, the junction contained 4 bases not matched to a gene. CDR1 is SGHVS and CDR2 is FQNEAQ in the germline V gene. CDR3 nucleotide sequence: TGTGCCAGCAGCCGGGGACTAGCGGGGTACACAGATACGCAGTATTTT. Its protein is CASSRGLAGYTDTQYF.

This clone came up a few times. The chain carries TRBV7-3 and TRBJ1-1; 9 positions agree with TRBD1. CDR1 is SGHTA, CDR2 FQGTGA, per germline. Losses at the gene ends were 2 bases for V and 5 bases for J; bases not matched to a gene: 0. The CDR3 runs 13 residues. The CDR3 sequence: CASSLDRGTEAFF. DNA of the CDR3: TGTGCCAGCAGCTTAGACAGGGGGACTGAAGCTTTCTTT. The variable domain in full, completed from reference TRBV7-3 and TRBJ1-1, reads GAGVSQTPSNKVTEKGKYVELRCDPISGHTALYWYRQSLGQGPEFLIYFQGTGAADDSGLPNDRFFAVRPEGSVSTLKIQRTERGDSAVYLCASSLDRGTEAFFGQGTRLTVV.